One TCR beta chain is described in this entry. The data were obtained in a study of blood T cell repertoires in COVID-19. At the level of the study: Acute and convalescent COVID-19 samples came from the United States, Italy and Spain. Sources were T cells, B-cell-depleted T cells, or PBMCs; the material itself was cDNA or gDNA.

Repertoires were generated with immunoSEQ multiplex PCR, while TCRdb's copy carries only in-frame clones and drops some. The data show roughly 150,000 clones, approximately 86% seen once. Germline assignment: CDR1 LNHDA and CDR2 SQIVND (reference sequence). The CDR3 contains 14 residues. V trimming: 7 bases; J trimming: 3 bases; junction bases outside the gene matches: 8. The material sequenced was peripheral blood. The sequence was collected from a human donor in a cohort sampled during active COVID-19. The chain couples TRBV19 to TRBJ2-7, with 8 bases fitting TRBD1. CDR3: CASKPGQGNYEQYF. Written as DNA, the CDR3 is TGTGCCAGTAAACCAGGACAGGGTAACTACGAGCAGTACTTC.